What follows is one T cell receptor (beta chain) and its context. Its antigen remains unknown. The sample originates from a study of cytomegalovirus exposure and HLA in healthy donors. Points from the study as a whole: The classifier reportedly diagnosed cytomegalovirus status with high specificity and sensitivity.

The V gene lost 2 bases and the J gene lost 4 bases, with 13 bases spanning the gap. Looked up from germline, CDR1 is MNHEY and CDR2 is SMNVEV (reference sequence). This CDR3 has 15 residues. PCR was performed using 60 Vbeta and 13 Jbeta primers. Assay: immunoSEQ multiplex PCR; the TCRdb copy retains only in-frame clones and omits some. This table has 100,000 to 150,000 clones, 65% to 80% appearing once. Sequencing was performed on PBMCs. The clonotype originates from a man younger than 45 in good health and CMV-seronegative. The chain employs TRBV27 and TRBJ2-3, with D possibly being TRBD1 (6 bases). The CDR3 DNA reads as TGTGCCAGCAGTTTAGAGGGGGTGGCGGCAGATACGCAGTATTTT. Protein product: CASSLEGVAADTQYF.